The clone carrying this T cell receptor (beta chain) was seen many times. The record originates from a study of molecular identifiers for immune sequencing clone quantification. TCRdb independently ran MiXCR on the PCR reads; one entry per CDR3 protein. The table records roughly 630,000 distinct CDR3 sequences, around 25% of them present only once. CD8+CD4-CCR7+CD45RA+ sorting gave the naive CD8 T cells. The clonotype comes from a human donor in good health. Some libraries in this study had Jurkat cell RNA spiked in. Sequencing input: naive CD8+ T cells from blood, with Jurkat cell RNA spiked in. Subset: FACS-sorted CD8+CD4-CCR7+CD45RA+ naive T cells.

CDR3: CSASVASGKYEQYF. CDR3 nucleotide sequence: TGCAGTGCTAGCGTGGCTAGCGGGAAGTACGAGCAGTACTTC. The chain couples TRBV20-1 to TRBJ2-7, with TRBD2 identical over 9 bases. Germline V CDR1 and CDR2: DFQATT, SNEGSKA (reference sequence). The CDR3 is made up of 14 amino acids. Losses at the gene ends were 3 bases for V and 4 bases for J; bases not matched to a gene: 7.